Listed below are T cell receptor beta chains from one sample, sequenced in a study of cytomegalovirus exposure and HLA in healthy donors. Profiled with immunoSEQ multiplex PCR; TCRdb holds only in-frame clones, not every one. The sample records tens of thousands of clones, 75% to 80% being singletons. Sequenced material: PBMCs. The receptor source for this set is a man aged 18 to 29 in good health and CMV-seronegative. CDR3s include the opening cysteine and the closing phenylalanine or tryptophan. A D gene is named only where the DNA matches it firmly. The size field is filled for only some rows; it gives once, few, many or a size class.

>once|TRBV19|TRBD1|TRBJ1-5
TGTGCCAGTAGTATAGGGCCAGGGGGTTTTGAGCCCCAGCATTTT
CASSIGPGGFEPQHF
>-|TRBV11-2|-|TRBJ1-4
TGTGCCAGCAGCTTAAACAGGGTGAAGGAAAAACTGTTTTTT
CASSLNRVKEKLFF
>once|TRBV9|-|TRBJ1-1
TGTGCCAGCAGCGCGGAGCCCAGGGCGAGGAACACTGAAGCTTTCTTT
CASSAEPRARNTEAFF
>-|TRBV19|TRBD1|TRBJ1-5
TGTGCCAGTAAAACCCGACAGGGAGGTGATCAGCCCCAGCATTTT
CASKTRQGGDQPQHF
>-|TRBV27|-|TRBJ1-1
TGTGCCAGCAGTTTACGCAGGGAGAACACTGAAGCTTTCTTT
CASSLRRENTEAFF
>-|TRBV28|-|TRBJ1-2
TGTGCCAGCAGTTCGACTCTAGGCTACACCTTC
CASSSTLGYTF
>-|TRBV28|-|TRBJ1-6
TGTGCCAGCAGGACCGTGGGGGCTAGGGATTCACCCCTCCACTTT
CASRTVGARDSPLHF
>once|TRBV12-2|-|TRBJ1-2
TGTGCAAGTCGCTTCTCCGTGGTGGAGTCTAACTATGGCTACACCTTC
CASRFSVVESNYGYTF
>-|TRBV6-4|TRBD2|TRBJ2-3
TGTGCCAGCAGTGACTCGTTTCTAGCGGGGGTCCTAAGCACAGATACGCAGTATTTT
CASSDSFLAGVLSTDTQYF
>-|TRBV10-3|TRBD1|TRBJ2-5
TGTGCCATCAGTGAGTTAAGGGGGCGACAAGAGACCCAGTACTTC
CAISELRGRQETQYF
>-|TRBV2|TRBD2|TRBJ2-3
TGTGCCAGCAGTTTTAGCGGGGGGGTTGTGACAGATACGCAGTATTTT
CASSFSGGVVTDTQYF
>-|TRBV28|-|TRBJ1-5
TGTGCCAGCAGTTCGGGGGGAATCAGCAATCAGCCCCAGCATTTT
CASSSGGISNQPQHF
>-|TRBV27|-|TRBJ1-3
TGTGCCAGCAGCTCGGGTGGGGGCCCCAGCTCTGGAAACACCATATATTTT
CASSSGGGPSSGNTIYF
>-|TRBV2|-|TRBJ1-3
TGTGCCAGCAAGGGGGCTGGAAACACCATATATTTT
CASKGAGNTIYF
>-|TRBV4-3|-|TRBJ2-3
TGCGCCAGCAGCCAAGACCGCAGGGATACGCAGTATTTT
CASSQDRRDTQYF
>-|TRBV7-6|-|TRBJ1-1
TGTGCCAGCAGCCAAGGGAGGAACACTGAAGCTTTCTTT
CASSQGRNTEAFF
>-|TRBV19|TRBD1|TRBJ1-5
TGTGCCAGTAGTACGACGGGACAGGGAGAGCGGCAGCCCCAGCATTTT
CASSTTGQGERQPQHF
>-|TRBV4-1|-|TRBJ1-5
TGCGCCAGCAGCCCCCGAGGAACGACAGCTAATCAGCCCCAGCATTTT
CASSPRGTTANQPQHF
>-|TRBV28|TRBD1|TRBJ1-1
TGTGCCAGCAGTTTCGCAGGGGGCGTCACTGAAGCTTTCTTT
CASSFAGGVTEAFF
>-|TRBV14|TRBD2|TRBJ2-5
TGTGCCAGCAGCCTGAAGACTAGCGGGGAAGAGACCCAGTACTTC
CASSLKTSGEETQYF
>few|TRBV11-2|TRBD2|TRBJ2-3
TGTGCCAGCAGCTTAGACGGGGGGGCCGGGGATACGCAGTATTTT
CASSLDGGAGDTQYF
>-|TRBV11-2|-|TRBJ2-2
TGTGCCAGCAGCTTTATGGAGGTCTTCACCGGGGAGCTGTTTTTT
CASSFMEVFTGELFF
>-|TRBV5-1|TRBD1|TRBJ2-5
TGCGCCAGCAGCTTGGACAGGGGGCAGCAAGAGACCCAGTACTTC
CASSLDRGQQETQYF
>few|TRBV7-9|-|TRBJ2-6
TGTGCCAGCAGCGTGGAAGGAGGGTTTGGGGCCAACGTCCTGACTTTC
CASSVEGGFGANVLTF
>-|TRBV9|-|TRBJ1-1
TGTGCCAGCAGCGTAGATGGGTCAGGGAACACTGAAGCTTTCTTT
CASSVDGSGNTEAFF
>-|TRBV11-2|-|TRBJ1-2
TGTGCCAGCAGCCCAATCCGACAGGCTGTGATCGATGGCTACACCTTC
CASSPIRQAVIDGYTF
>-|TRBV7-9|-|TRBJ2-1
TGTGCCAGCAGCCCAGGGAGGAGATCCTACAATGAGCAGTTCTTC
CASSPGRRSYNEQFF
>-|TRBV7-6|-|TRBJ1-1
TGTGCCAGCAGTTCCAGTGCGGTCACTGAAGCTTTCTTT
CASSSSAVTEAFF
>-|TRBV7-9|TRBD1|TRBJ1-4
TGTGCCAGCAGCCCCCGGGACAGGGACCCTATTCGGGAAAAACTGTTTTTT
CASSPRDRDPIREKLFF
>-|TRBV4-2|-|TRBJ2-3
TGTGCCAGCAGCCCGACTACCATTAGCACAGATACGCAGTATTTT
CASSPTTISTDTQYF
>-|TRBV5-1|TRBD2|TRBJ2-2
TGCGCCAGCAGCGTGGGCCCTGCGGGGGGGCTTCGGGAGCTGTTTTTT
CASSVGPAGGLRELFF
>-|TRBV2|-|TRBJ2-1
TGTGCCAGCAGCCGGCCGGGGAGGATGCAGTTCTTC
CASSRPGRMQFF
>few|TRBV6-1|TRBD1|TRBJ1-6
TGTGCCAGCAGTGAGACAGGGGGGTATTCACCCCTCCACTTT
CASSETGGYSPLHF
>-|TRBV4-3|-|TRBJ1-5
TGCGCCAGCAGCCAATCCCGTCAGCTAGGAAGCACCCAGCATTTT
CASSQSRQLGSTQHF
>-|TRBV19|-|TRBJ2-1
TGTGCCAGTAGTATAGGGAGGTTGTCTGAGCAGTTCTTC
CASSIGRLSEQFF
>-|TRBV6-1|-|TRBJ1-3
TGTGCCAGCAGCGAGAGAGTGGGAAACACCATATATTTT
CASSERVGNTIYF
>-|TRBV5-1|TRBD1|TRBJ1-4
TGCGCCAGCAGCTTGGATCAGGGGGCTAATGAAAAACTGTTTTTT
CASSLDQGANEKLFF
>-|TRBV19|-|TRBJ2-6
TGTGCCAGTAGTATCGGTAGCAGGGGTATAGGGGCCAACGTCCTGACTTTC
CASSIGSRGIGANVLTF
>-|TRBV5-4|TRBD2|TRBJ2-1
TGTGCCAGCAGCAGGGGACTAGCGGGGGGGAGCTCCTACAATGAGCAGTTCTTC
CASSRGLAGGSSYNEQFF
>-|TRBV4-2|TRBD1|TRBJ2-2
TGTGCCAGCAGCCTCCGGACAGGGCAGAACACCGGGGAGCTGTTTTTT
CASSLRTGQNTGELFF
>-|TRBV4-1|TRBD2|TRBJ2-3
TGCGCCAGCAGCCAAGATGCGGGGGGCACAGATACGCAGTATTTT
CASSQDAGGTDTQYF
>once|TRBV7-6|-|TRBJ2-5
TGTGCCAGCAGCTTCTCAGGCAGGGGATTGGAGACCCAGTACTTC
CASSFSGRGLETQYF
>-|TRBV28|-|TRBJ2-3
TGTGCCAGCAGTTTATCAGGGCGGGGGCAGTATTTT
CASSLSGRGQYF
>-|TRBV9|-|TRBJ2-3
TGTGCCAGCAGCGTAGGACTAACGGGGGGCACAGATACGCAGTATTTT
CASSVGLTGGTDTQYF
>few|TRBV2|-|TRBJ2-5
TGTGCCAGCAGAGAAGGGGAGAGTCTGTGCCCGTACTTC
CASREGESLCPYF
>once|TRBV27|TRBD1|TRBJ2-3
TGTGCCAGCAGTGTAACACAGGGGAGCTTTTCAGATACGCAGTATTTT
CASSVTQGSFSDTQYF
>-|TRBV7-2|-|TRBJ2-1
TGTGCCAGCAGCTTAGAGAGGGGGGGCGGGTACAATGAGCAGTTCTTC
CASSLERGGGYNEQFF
>-|TRBV5-1|TRBD2|TRBJ2-1
TGCGCCAGCAGCTCAGAACTTACGATAGCGGGGGGGCTTTATGATGAGCAGTTCTTC
CASSSELTIAGGLYDEQFF
>-|TRBV5-1|-|TRBJ2-5
TGCGCCAGCAGCTGGACCAGCGGAGGGGAGGAGGAGACCCAGTACTTC
CASSWTSGGEEETQYF
>few|TRBV7-9|-|TRBJ2-7
TGTGCCAGCAGCCAACCCCGGACAGTCTACTACGAGCAGTACTTC
CASSQPRTVYYEQYF
>-|TRBV7-9|-|TRBJ1-2
TGTGCCAGCAGTCTACGGGAGCTAGGAGCTAACTATGGCTACACCTTC
CASSLRELGANYGYTF
>once|TRBV29-1|-|TRBJ2-1
TGCAGCGTTGAAACTCGGGTCGAGCAGTTCTTC
CSVETRVEQFF
>once|TRBV6-5|TRBD1|TRBJ1-2
TGTGCCAGCAGTTCCAGGACAGGGCACTATGGCTACACCTTC
CASSSRTGHYGYTF
>once|TRBV28|-|TRBJ1-2
TGTGCCAGCAGTCCCGGGACATTTCGCTACACCTTC
CASSPGTFRYTF
>-|TRBV2|-|TRBJ1-4
TGTGCCAGCAGGTCCGCCGGTTTTAATGAAAAACTGTTTTTT
CASRSAGFNEKLFF